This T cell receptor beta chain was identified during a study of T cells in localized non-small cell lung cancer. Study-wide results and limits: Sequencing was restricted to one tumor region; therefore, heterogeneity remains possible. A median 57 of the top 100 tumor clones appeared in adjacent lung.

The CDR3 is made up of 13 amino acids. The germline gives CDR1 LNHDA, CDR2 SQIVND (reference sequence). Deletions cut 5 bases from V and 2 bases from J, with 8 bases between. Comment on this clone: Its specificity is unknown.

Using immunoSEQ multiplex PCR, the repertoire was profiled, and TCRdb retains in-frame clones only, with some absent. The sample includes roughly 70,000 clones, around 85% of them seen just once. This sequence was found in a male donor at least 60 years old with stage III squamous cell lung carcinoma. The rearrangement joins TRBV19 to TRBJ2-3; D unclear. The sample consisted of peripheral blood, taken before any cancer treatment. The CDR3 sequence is CASSQPNTDTQYF. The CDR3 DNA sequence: TGTGCCAGTAGTCAACCGAACACAGATACGCAGTATTTT.